One and the same sample provided the 8 T cell receptor beta chains below, sequenced in a study of identical twins. One entry per CDR3 protein, called by TCRdb with MiXCR from the 5' RACE reads. This sample has about 250,000 distinct CDR3 sequences; around 8.8% occur once, and the top ten carry 3%. The same specimen was also included in a second study, on yellow fever vaccine responses in identical twins.

What was sequenced was CD8+ T cells sorted from blood. The receptors here all came from a woman between 18 and 29 years old in good health.

At least ten counts were recorded for this clonotype. This chain joins TRBV29-1 and TRBJ2-7; 11 positions agree with TRBD1. Germline loops: CDR1 SQVTM, CDR2 ANQGSEA. V lost 7 bases to trimming and J lost 7 bases; unmatched junction nucleotides: 6. The CDR3 totals 12 residues. The CDR3 bases are TGCAGCGGCGGGACAGGGGGTTATGAGCAGTACTTC. Protein sequence: CSGGTGGYEQYF.

This clonotype was seen more than once but under ten times. This chain links TRBV20-1 with TRBJ2-1; 8 nucleotides agree with TRBD1. The germline V gene encodes CDR1 DFQATT and CDR2 SNEGSKA (reference sequence). The CDR3 contains 15 residues. V shed 2 bases and J 3 bases; nucleotides not matched to a gene: 6. CDR3 protein: CSARPSGQVYNEQFF. The CDR3 DNA reads as TGCAGTGCTAGACCTTCGGGACAGGTCTACAATGAGCAGTTCTTC.

This clonotype was counted a few times. The chain has TRBV6-2 or TRBV6-3 and TRBJ2-7, with 7 bases fitting TRBD1. There are 13 residues in the CDR3. The ends lost 8 bases at V and 2 bases at J; junction bases unmatched: 6. Germline loops: CDR1 MNHEY, CDR2 SVGEGT. The CDR3 is CASGRDSTYEQYF. In nucleotides, the CDR3 is TGTGCCAGCGGCCGGGACAGCACCTACGAGCAGTACTTC.

This chain connects TRBV6-1 to TRBJ2-5; TRBD2 matches 8 bases. J lost 5 bases, V lost 6 bases, and 14 bases had no gene match. The CDR3 spans 16 residues. From germline, CDR1 is MNHNS and CDR2 SASEGT. The CDR3 is CASSRQPGLVSETQYF. DNA for the CDR3: TGTGCCAGCAGCCGCCAACCGGGACTAGTTTCGGAGACCCAGTACTTC.

This clonotype was detected only a few times. The chain couples TRBV7-9 to TRBJ2-6; D gene ambiguous. Looked up from germline, CDR1 is SEHNR and CDR2 is FQNEAQ (reference sequence). CDR3 length equals 16 residues. V dropped 0 bases and J dropped 1 base, with 7 bases sitting between them. The CDR3: CASSLAVLSGANVLTF. The CDR3 coding sequence is TGTGCCAGCAGCTTAGCAGTCCTGTCTGGGGCCAACGTCCTGACTTTC.

The rearrangement uses TRBV6-2 or TRBV6-3 and TRBJ1-1, with D possibly TRBD1 on 5 matching bases. The CDR3 is 15 amino acids. V was cut by 5 bases and J by 6 bases, with 19 bases left in between. The germline V gene has CDR1 MNHEY and CDR2 SVGEGT. CDR3 sequence (DNA): TGTGCCAGCAGTGGGGCAAGGGTCAGGGACCCTGAAGCTTTCTTT. This translates into CASSGARVRDPEAFF.

V is TRBV20-1 and J is TRBJ2-3; the match to TRBD2 covers 8 bases. The CDR3 sequence is 15 residues long. Germline lookup yields CDR1 DFQATT and CDR2 SNEGSKA (reference sequence). After removal of 0 bases from V and 4 bases from J, the junction contained 6 bases not matched to a gene. The CDR3 nucleotides are TGCAGTGCTAGAGACCTAGCGGGCGGAGCAGATACGCAGTATTTT. As protein: CSARDLAGGADTQYF.

The chain recombines TRBV11-1 with TRBJ2-5, with 11 bases aligning to TRBD1. CDR1 and CDR2 from the germline V gene are SGHAT and FQDESV (reference sequence). This CDR3 comprises 18 residues. J gave up 5 bases and V 0 bases, and 11 bases lay outside the gene matches. CDR3 amino acids: CASSLAIGGQGVGETQYF. The CDR3 DNA is TGTGCCAGCAGCTTAGCGATCGGGGGACAGGGGGTCGGGGAGACCCAGTACTTC.